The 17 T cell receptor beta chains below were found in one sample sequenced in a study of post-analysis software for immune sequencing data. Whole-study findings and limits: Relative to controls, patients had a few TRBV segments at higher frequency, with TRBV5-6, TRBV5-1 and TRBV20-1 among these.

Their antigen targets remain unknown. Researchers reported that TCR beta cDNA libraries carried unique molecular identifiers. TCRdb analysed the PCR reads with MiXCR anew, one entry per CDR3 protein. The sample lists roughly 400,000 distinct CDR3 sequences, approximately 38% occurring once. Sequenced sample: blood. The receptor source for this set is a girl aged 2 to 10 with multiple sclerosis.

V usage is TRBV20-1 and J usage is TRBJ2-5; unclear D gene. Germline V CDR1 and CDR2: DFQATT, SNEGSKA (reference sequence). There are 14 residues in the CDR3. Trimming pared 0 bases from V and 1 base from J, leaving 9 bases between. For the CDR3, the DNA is TGCAGTGCTAGAGAACGACTGCGCCAAGAGACCCAGTACTTC. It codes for CSARERLRQETQYF.

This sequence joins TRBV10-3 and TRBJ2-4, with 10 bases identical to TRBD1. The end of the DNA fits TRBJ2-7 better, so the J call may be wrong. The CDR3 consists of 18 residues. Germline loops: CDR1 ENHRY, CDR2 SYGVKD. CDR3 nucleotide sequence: TGTGCCATCAGTGCGGACAGGGGGGCTTTTCGACTCATCCACGAGCAGTACTTC. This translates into CAISADRGAFRLIHEQYF.

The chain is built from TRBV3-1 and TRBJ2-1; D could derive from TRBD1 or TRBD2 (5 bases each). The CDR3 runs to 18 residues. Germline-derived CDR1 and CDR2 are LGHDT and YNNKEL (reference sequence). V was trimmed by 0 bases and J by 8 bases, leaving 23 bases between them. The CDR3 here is CASSQDLTPWSGRDEQFF. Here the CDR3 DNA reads TGTGCCAGCAGCCAAGATCTTACACCGTGGAGCGGCAGGGATGAGCAGTTCTTC.

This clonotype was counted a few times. The CDR3 here is CSVEPRGGETQYF. As DNA, the CDR3 is TGCAGCGTTGAACCCAGGGGAGGGGAGACCCAGTACTTC. The chain employs TRBV29-1 and TRBJ2-5; D might be TRBD2 (7 bases). V shed 2 bases and J shed 5 bases, with 12 bases lying between them. Germline CDR1 is SQVTM and CDR2 is ANQGSEA. The CDR3 consists of 13 residues.

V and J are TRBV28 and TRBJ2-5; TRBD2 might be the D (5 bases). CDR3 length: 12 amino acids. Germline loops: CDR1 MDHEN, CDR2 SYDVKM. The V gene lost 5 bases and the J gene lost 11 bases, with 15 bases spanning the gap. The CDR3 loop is CASSPPLGGQYF. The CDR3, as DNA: TGTGCCAGCAGTCCACCATTGGGCGGGCAGTACTTC. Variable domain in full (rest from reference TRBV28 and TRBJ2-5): DVKVTQSSRYLVKRTGEKVFLECVQDMDHENMFWYRQDPGLGLRLIYFSYDVKMKEKGDIPEGYSVSREKKERFSLILESASTNQTSMYLCASSPPLGGQYFGPGTRLLVL.

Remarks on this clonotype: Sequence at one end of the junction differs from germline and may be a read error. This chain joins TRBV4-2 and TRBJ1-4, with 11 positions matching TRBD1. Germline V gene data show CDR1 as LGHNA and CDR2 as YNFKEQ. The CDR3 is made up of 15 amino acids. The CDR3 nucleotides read TGTGCCAACAGCCAAGGGACAGGGGGGAGTGAAAAACGGTTTTTT. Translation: CANSQGTGGSEKRFF.

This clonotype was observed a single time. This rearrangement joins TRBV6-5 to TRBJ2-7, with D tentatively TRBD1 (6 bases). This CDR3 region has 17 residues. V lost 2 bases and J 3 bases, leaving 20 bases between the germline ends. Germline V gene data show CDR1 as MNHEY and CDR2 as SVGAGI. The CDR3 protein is CASSYAAPVQGSYEQYF. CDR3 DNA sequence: TGTGCCAGCAGTTACGCAGCCCCCGTACAGGGCAGCTACGAGCAGTACTTC.

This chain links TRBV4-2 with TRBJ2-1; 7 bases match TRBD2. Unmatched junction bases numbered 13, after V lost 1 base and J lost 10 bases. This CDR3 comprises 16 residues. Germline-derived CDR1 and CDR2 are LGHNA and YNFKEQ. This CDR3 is CASSQVWGGDRCEQFF. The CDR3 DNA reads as TGTGCCAGCAGCCAAGTGTGGGGGGGGGATCGCTGCGAGCAGTTCTTC.

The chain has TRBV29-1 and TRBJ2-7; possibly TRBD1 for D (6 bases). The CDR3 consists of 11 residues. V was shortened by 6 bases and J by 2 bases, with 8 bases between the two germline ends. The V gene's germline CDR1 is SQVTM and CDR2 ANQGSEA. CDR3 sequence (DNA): TGCAGCGTACAGGGACCCTACGAGCAGTACTTC. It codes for CSVQGPYEQYF.

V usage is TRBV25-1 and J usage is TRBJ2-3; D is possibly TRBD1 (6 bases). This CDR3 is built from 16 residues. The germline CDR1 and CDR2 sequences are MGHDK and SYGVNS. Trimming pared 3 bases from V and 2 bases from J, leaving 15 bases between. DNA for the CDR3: TGTGCCAGCAGTGACCGGGACATACTGTCCACAGATACGCAGTATTTT. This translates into CASSDRDILSTDTQYF.

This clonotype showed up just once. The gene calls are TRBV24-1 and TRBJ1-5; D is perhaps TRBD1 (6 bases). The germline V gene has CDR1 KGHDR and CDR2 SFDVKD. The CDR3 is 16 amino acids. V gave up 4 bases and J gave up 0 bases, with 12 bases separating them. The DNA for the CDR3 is TGTGCCACCAGTGACCCCACAGGGAATAGCAATCAGCCCCAGCATTTT. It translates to CATSDPTGNSNQPQHF.

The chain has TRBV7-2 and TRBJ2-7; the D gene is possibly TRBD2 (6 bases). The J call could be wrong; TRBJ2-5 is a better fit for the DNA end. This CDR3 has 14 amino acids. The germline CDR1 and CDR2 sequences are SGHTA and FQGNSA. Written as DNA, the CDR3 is TGTGCCAGCAGCCCCAACGGGGGTCGAGGGACCCAGTACTTC. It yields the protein CASSPNGGRGTQYF.

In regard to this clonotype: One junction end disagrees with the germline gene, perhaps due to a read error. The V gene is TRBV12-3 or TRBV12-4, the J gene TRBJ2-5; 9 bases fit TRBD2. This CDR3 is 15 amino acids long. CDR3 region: CAGSPSAGGQETQYF. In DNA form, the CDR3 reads TGTGCCGGCAGCCCCTCAGCGGGGGGCCAAGAGACCCAGTACTTC.

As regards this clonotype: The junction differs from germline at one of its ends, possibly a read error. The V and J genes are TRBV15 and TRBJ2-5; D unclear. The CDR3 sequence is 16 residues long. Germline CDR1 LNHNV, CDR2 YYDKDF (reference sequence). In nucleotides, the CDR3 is TGTGCCACCAACAGAGATTTGAGACACATACAAGAGACCCAGTACTTC. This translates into CATNRDLRHIQETQYF.

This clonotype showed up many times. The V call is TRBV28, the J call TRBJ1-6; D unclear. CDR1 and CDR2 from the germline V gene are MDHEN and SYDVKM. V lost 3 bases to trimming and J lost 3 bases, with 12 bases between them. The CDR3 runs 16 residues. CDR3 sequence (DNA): TGTGCCAGCAGTTTTTATAGGACCCGCTATAATTCACCCCTCCACTTT. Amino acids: CASSFYRTRYNSPLHF.

The DNA for the CDR3 is TGTGCCAGCAGCTTAGGGCCTATGGGGCTAAAAGAGACCCAGTACTTC. It is translated as CASSLGPMGLKETQYF. The chain joins TRBV7-9 to TRBJ2-5; D may be TRBD1 (5 bases). CDR1 SEHNR and CDR2 FQNEAQ come from the germline V gene (reference sequence). This CDR3 comprises 16 residues. V shed 1 base and J shed 3 bases, with 15 bases lying between them.

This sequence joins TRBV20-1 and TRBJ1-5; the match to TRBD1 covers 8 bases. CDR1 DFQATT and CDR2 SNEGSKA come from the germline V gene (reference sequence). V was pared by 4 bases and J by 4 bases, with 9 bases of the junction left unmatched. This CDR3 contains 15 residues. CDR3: CSAIDRGVGNQPQHF. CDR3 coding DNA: TGCAGTGCTATAGACAGGGGTGTTGGGAATCAGCCCCAGCATTTT.